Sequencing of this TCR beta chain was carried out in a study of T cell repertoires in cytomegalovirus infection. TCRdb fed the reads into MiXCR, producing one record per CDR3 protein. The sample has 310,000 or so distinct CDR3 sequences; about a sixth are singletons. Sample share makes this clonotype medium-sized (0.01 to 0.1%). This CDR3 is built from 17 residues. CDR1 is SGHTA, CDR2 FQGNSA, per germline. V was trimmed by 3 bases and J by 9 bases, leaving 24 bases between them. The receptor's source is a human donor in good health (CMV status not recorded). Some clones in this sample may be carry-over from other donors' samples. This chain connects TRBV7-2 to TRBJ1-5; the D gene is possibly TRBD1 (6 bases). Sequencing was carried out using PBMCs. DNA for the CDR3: TGTGCCAGCAGCTTGAGGTCAGGGCCCGGGGGGGGGCCGCCCCAGCATTTT. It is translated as CASSLRSGPGGGPPQHF.